The text below deals with one T cell receptor beta chain. What it binds is not known. The PCR had 60 Vbeta and 13 Jbeta primers. Clones were read by immunoSEQ multiplex PCR, and TCRdb kept only the in-frame ones, dropping some. The sample contains about 190,000 clones, 80% to 85% of which appear only once. This record belongs to a study of cytomegalovirus exposure and HLA in healthy donors. Regarding the study as a whole: A later analysis reportedly identified an Asian-associated ancestry cluster as carrying fewer N-insertions than the roughly 670-donor mean. Researchers reported from a later analysis that most CMV-associated TCR beta chains appeared HLA-restricted. Rarity marked most TCR sequences, yet some public TCRs occurred in many donors. Indistinguishable V segments such as TRBV6-2 and TRBV6-3 were excluded.

The CDR3 totals 14 residues. Per germline, CDR1 MNHEY and CDR2 SVGAGI. V was cut by 1 base and J by 7 bases, with 11 bases left in between. The origin of this receptor is a man aged 35 to 55 in good health and CMV-seropositive. The gene calls are TRBV6-5 and TRBJ2-1; maybe TRBD1 (6 bases). Sequenced material: PBMCs. CDR3 coding DNA: TGTGCCAGCAGTTACTTATTTCAGGGGAATGAGCAGTTCTTC. Translating gives CASSYLFQGNEQFF.